This T cell receptor beta chain was observed in a study of shared clonotypes between healthy human individuals. V was shortened by 5 bases and J by 2 bases, with 25 bases between the two germline ends. The CDR3 consists of 18 residues. Per the germline V gene, CDR1 is MDHEN and CDR2 is SYDVKM. It was into CD45RA+ naive and CD45RA-negative memory subsets that the CD4+ cells were split. Execution of the assay was at deep level. Sequencing was performed with immunoSEQ multiplex PCR; in TCRdb, only in-frame clones are kept and a portion is missing. The sample contains some 500,000 clones, approximately 95% of which appear only once.

Sequencing was performed on naive CD4+ T cells sorted from blood. Sample subset: CD45RA+ positively selected. V is TRBV28 and J is TRBJ2-7, with TRBD1 as a possible D gene (6 bases). The TCR comes from a woman younger than 45 in good health. The CDR3 nucleotides read TGTGCCAGCAGTAGACCCAAGCCATACACGTGGACAGCCTACGAGCAGTACTTC. Residues: CASSRPKPYTWTAYEQYF.